The next 8 T cell receptor beta chains were all read from a single sample in a study of cytomegalovirus exposure and HLA in healthy donors. PCR primers comprised 60 Vbeta and 13 Jbeta primers. This table comes from immunoSEQ multiplex PCR, and its TCRdb copy is limited to in-frame clones, with some not included. This repertoire shows approximately 37,000 clones, over 70% found once; its top ten account for over 5.5%. What was sequenced was PBMCs. The receptor source for this set is a young man in good health and CMV-seronegative.

The rearrangement links TRBV10-1 to TRBJ2-7; no definite D call. This CDR3 has 15 amino acids. V was shortened by 4 bases and J by 3 bases, with 16 bases between the two germline ends. The germline CDR1 and CDR2 sequences are WNHNN and SYGVQD (reference sequence). The CDR3 bases are TGCGCCAGCAGTGGATCAGGTCCAACAGACTACGAGCAGTACTTC. This codes for CASSGSGPTDYEQYF.

This clone was recorded only once. The chain uses TRBV18 and TRBJ2-7; 7 bases agree with TRBD1. J was trimmed by 2 bases and V by 5 bases; bases with no gene match: 12. The germline V gene encodes CDR1 KGHSH and CDR2 LQKENI. The CDR3 spans 16 residues. The CDR3 protein is CASSSFAGQGAYEQYF. CDR3 in DNA: TGTGCCAGCTCAAGTTTTGCTGGTCAGGGGGCCTACGAGCAGTACTTC.

The CDR3 is CASTLAGESNEQFF. Here the CDR3 DNA reads TGCGCCAGCACCCTAGCGGGAGAGAGCAATGAGCAGTTCTTC. This chain joins TRBV5-1 and TRBJ2-1; 10 nucleotides align to TRBD2. With 6 bases clipped from V and 6 bases from J, the junction kept 6 bases outside the gene matches. Germline V gives CDR1 SGHRS, CDR2 YFSETQ. This CDR3 is 14 amino acids long.

This clone was counted between two and nine times. The V gene is TRBV18, the J gene TRBJ1-4; 10 positions match TRBD1. Germline-derived CDR1 and CDR2 are KGHSH and LQKENI. The CDR3 contains 14 residues. V shed 6 bases, J shed 6 bases, and the junction held 4 bases outside the gene matches. The CDR3 region is CASSRGTGDEKLFF. CDR3 DNA: TGTGCCAGCTCCCGTGGGACAGGGGATGAAAAACTGTTTTTT.

With regard to this clone: At one boundary the junction diverges from the germline segment, which might be a read error. CDR3 residues: CSSSLEGTGYGYTF. In DNA, the CDR3 is TGTTCCAGCAGTCTAGAAGGAACAGGGTACGGCTACACCTTC. V is TRBV7-9 and J is TRBJ1-2, with D perhaps matching TRBD1 (6 bases). Germline CDR1 reads SEHNR; CDR2 reads FQNEAQ (reference sequence). CDR3 length equals 14 residues.

V gene TRBV28 combines with J gene TRBJ2-1; possible D gene TRBD1, 5 bases. V lost 1 base, J lost 7 bases, and 8 bases lay in between. CDR3 size: 13 residues. Germline CDR1 and CDR2: MDHEN and SYDVKM. The CDR3 reads CASSLSHRNEQFF. In DNA form, the CDR3 reads TGTGCCAGCAGTTTATCCCACAGGAATGAGCAGTTCTTC.

This clone was seen more than once but under ten times. CDR3 region: CASRDSSGNTIYF. The CDR3 nucleotides are TGTGCCAGCAGGGACAGCTCTGGAAACACCATATATTTT. The rearrangement uses TRBV6-5 and TRBJ1-3; D is perhaps TRBD1 (6 bases). The V end lost 6 bases, the J end lost 0 bases, and 6 bases lay between the germline ends. Germline V CDR1 and CDR2: MNHEY, SVGAGI. The CDR3 is made up of 13 amino acids.

In its sample, this clone was seen once. The chain combines TRBV4-1 with TRBJ2-3, with 8 bases fitting TRBD2. From germline, CDR1 is MGHRA and CDR2 YSYEKL. The CDR3 spans 15 residues. The junction had 4 bases not matched to a gene; V was cut back by 0 bases and J by 5 bases. CDR3 sequence (DNA): TGCGCCAGCAGCCAAGATCAGCTAGCGGGAGATACGCAGTATTTT. This gives the protein CASSQDQLAGDTQYF.